This T cell receptor (beta chain) came from a study of early T cells in non-severe SARS-CoV-2 infection. About the study: Sequenced bulk RNA came from whole blood that was unsorted, and chains were unpaired.

Whole-study results and caveats: Anti-spike CD8 responses were favored in VDJdb matching, and private and CD4 specificities were missed.

The protocol attached unique molecular identifiers to individual cDNA molecules. TCRdb reprocessed the 5' RACE reads with MiXCR, giving one entry per CDR3 protein. The sample lists approximately 67,000 distinct CDR3 sequences; over 8% were seen once. This clonotype was counted many times. Its antigen is not known. This clonotype originated in an adult who was a healthcare worker with PCR-confirmed SARS-CoV-2 infection or an uninfected control (not recorded which). Sequencing was carried out using whole blood.

For the CDR3, the DNA is TGCGCCAGCAGCCAAGGAAACAGGGGGCAAGGGGAGCTGTTTTTT. Encoded protein: CASSQGNRGQGELFF. The rearrangement uses TRBV4-1 and TRBJ2-2, with TRBD1 matching over 9 bases. The CDR3 length is 15 residues. The V gene end was trimmed by 1 base and the J gene end by 8 bases; junction bases not matched to a gene: 5. Germline assignment: CDR1 MGHRA and CDR2 YSYEKL.